The 25 T cell receptor beta chains listed next were all sequenced from one sample in a study of CD8+ T cells in alopecia areata. The sequencing template was cDNA reverse transcribed from extracted RNA. Assay: immunoSEQ multiplex PCR; the TCRdb copy retains only in-frame clones and omits some. Listed for the sample are about 270,000 clones, none seen a single time. Cutaneous lymph node cells were pooled, and they were sorted using CD4, CD8alpha, NKG2D, NKG2ACE and other markers. The specimen was CD4+ T cells sorted from a lymph node. Every receptor here comes from a C3H/HeJ mouse with alopecia areata. For this mouse line, the MHC haplotype is H2-k.

Of note for this clone: The genes and germline here are from mouse. The read stops 4 residues short of the end of the CDR3; the missing end is completed from the germline J gene. The gene calls are TRBV19 and TRBJ2-1, with 9 bases matching TRBD1. The CDR3 has 13 amino acids. Germline assignment: CDR1 FNHDT and CDR2 SITEND (reference sequence). Trimming removed 7 bases from V and 6 bases from J; junction bases left unmatched: 5. The sequenced CDR3 bases are TGTGCCAGCCACAGGGGGCGCGGTGCT. This codes for CASHRGRGA. The full-length CDR3 reads as CASHRGRGAEQFF.

With respect to this clone: The gene names here belong to mouse. The missing CDR3 end, 4 residues past where the read stops, is filled in from the germline J gene. The gene calls are TRBV31 and TRBJ2-5, with D possibly TRBD2 on 7 matching bases. Germline assignment: CDR1 GKSSPN and CDR2 SITVG. This CDR3 has 14 residues. CDR3 DNA (partial): TGTGCCTGGAGTCTACGGGGGGCAGGAGAC. It codes for CAWSLRGAGD. The entire CDR3 protein reads CAWSLRGAGDTQYF. The full variable domain, with the rest looked up from reference TRBV31 and TRBJ2-5, is AQTIHQWPVAEIKAVGSPLSLGCTIKGKSSPNLYWYWQATGGTLQQLFYSITVGQVESVVQLNLSASRPKDDQFILSTEKLLLSHSGFYLCAWSLRGAGDTQYFGPGTRLLVL.

This clone has just a few counts. Genes and germline are mouse. The read terminates 3 residues before the CDR3 end, so the remaining end is supplied by the germline J gene. The gene calls are TRBV1 and TRBJ1-6; a weak D match, TRBD1 (6 bases). TRBJ1-6 qualifies as an ORF whose function is uncertain. The V end was cut by 4 bases, the J end by 0 bases, with 7 bases between. Germline-derived CDR1 and CDR2 are NSQYPW and LRSPGD (reference sequence). The CDR3 runs 15 residues. CDR3 bases read: TGCACCTGCAGTGGACAGGTTTCCTATAATTCGCCC. Protein: CTCSGQVSYNSP. The entire CDR3 sequence reads CTCSGQVSYNSPLYF.

In the case of this clone: Genes and germline are mouse. The CDR3 end lies 3 residues beyond the end of the read and is filled in from the germline J gene. The rearrangement links TRBV19 to TRBJ1-6; 12 nucleotides agree with TRBD1. TRBJ1-6 is an open reading frame, and its role is uncertain. The CDR3 has 16 amino acids. V shed 4 bases, J shed 9 bases, and the junction held 8 bases outside the gene matches. Germline V gene lookup returns CDR1 FNHDT and CDR2 SITEND (reference sequence). CDR3 amino acids: CASSPSGTGGASPLYF. CDR3 bases read: TGTGCCAGCAGTCCCTCCGGGACAGGGGGCGCTTCGCCC.

This clone has more than one count but fewer than ten. Gene and germline names: mouse. The read terminates 4 residues before the CDR3 end, so the remaining end is supplied by the germline J gene. The chain has TRBV29 and TRBJ2-5, with 7 bases matching TRBD1. Germline V gene sequence: CDR1 MSHET, CDR2 SYDVDS. The CDR3 totals 12 residues. Here the CDR3 reads CASSSQGDTQYF. The CDR3 bases that were read are TGTGCTAGCAGTTCACAGGGGGAC.

This clone turned up a few times. Gene and germline names: mouse. The CDR3 is cut off 4 residues early in the read; its end comes from the germline J gene. The chain employs TRBV13-2 and TRBJ2-5; 11 bases line up with TRBD2. The germline V gene encodes CDR1 NNHNN and CDR2 SYGAGS (reference sequence). The CDR3 totals 18 residues. After removal of 2 bases from V and 2 bases from J, the junction contained 10 bases not matched to a gene. Partial CDR3 DNA: TGTGCCAGCGGTGACCTTTACTGGGGGGGCAGGAGCCAAGAC. Translating it yields CASGDLYWGGRSQD. The CDR3 reads in full as CASGDLYWGGRSQDTQYF.

This clone has just a few counts. The listed genes are named as in mouse. The read ends 4 residues before the CDR3 terminus; that terminus is restored from the germline J gene. The gene calls are TRBV5 and TRBJ2-1; 7 bases are a match to TRBD2. Unmatched junction bases numbered 11, after V lost 5 bases and J lost 1 base. The CDR3 extends over 17 amino acids. Germline CDR1 LGHNA, CDR2 YNLKQL (reference sequence). The CDR3 sequence is CASSSPSRGGNYAEQFF. The sequenced CDR3 bases are TGTGCCAGCAGCTCTCCCTCCCGGGGGGGGAACTATGCT.

As regards this clone: Gene names and germline refer to mouse. The read comes to an end 4 residues before the CDR3 does, leaving the germline J gene to fill in the end. V usage is TRBV13-1 and J usage is TRBJ2-1; perhaps TRBD2 as D (5 bases). Trimming stripped 0 bases from V and 0 bases from J, with 10 bases between. CDR1 NSHNY and CDR2 SYGAGN come from the germline V gene. The CDR3 spans 16 residues. The CDR3 loop is CASSDASWANYAEQFF. The part of the CDR3 DNA that was read is TGTGCCAGCAGTGATGCAAGCTGGGCTAACTATGCT.

With regard to this clone: The genes and germline here are from mouse. CDR3 in amino acids: CASSQDWGKNQDTQYF. CDR3 DNA (partial): TGTGCCAGCAGCCAAGACTGGGGGAAAAACCAAGAC. This chain joins TRBV5 and TRBJ2-5; 7 bases fit TRBD2. The read gets to within 4 residues of the CDR3 end, and the germline J gene fills in the rest. CDR1 and CDR2 from the germline V gene are LGHNA and YNLKQL (reference sequence). This CDR3 has 16 amino acids. The J segment lost 0 bases and the V segment lost 0 bases, leaving 3 bases of the junction unmatched.

A note on this clone: Genes here carry mouse names. The read finishes 4 residues shy of the CDR3 end, and the germline J gene is used to complete it. The identical CDR3 is also encoded by other nucleotide sequences in the sample. The gene calls are TRBV14 and TRBJ2-1, with 10 bases identical to TRBD2. Germline V gene data show CDR1 as SGHDT and CDR2 as FRDEAV. The V segment lost 5 bases and the J segment 3 bases; nucleotides outside the gene matches: 2. CDR3 length: 14 residues. CDR3 loop: CASSRTGGYAEQFF. CDR3 DNA, as far as it was read: TGTGCCAGCAGCCGGACTGGGGGCTATGCT.

On this clone itself: Gene names denote mouse genes. The read terminates 4 residues before the CDR3 end, so the remaining end is supplied by the germline J gene. This sequence joins TRBV19 and TRBJ1-1; 7 bases match TRBD1. V shed 4 bases and J 3 bases; nucleotides not matched to a gene: 3. The CDR3 runs 13 residues. Per the germline V gene, CDR1 is FNHDT and CDR2 is SITEND (reference sequence). The DNA read from the CDR3 is TGTGCCAGCAGTCTCAGGGGGGACACA. This translates into CASSLRGDT. The full CDR3 is CASSLRGDTEVFF.

This clone occurred a few times. Genes and germline are mouse. The read ends 4 residues shy of where the CDR3 ends; the end is completed using the germline J gene. This chain links TRBV19 with TRBJ2-3, with D perhaps matching TRBD1 (6 bases). The CDR3 is made up of 14 amino acids. Between the trimmed V and J ends, which lost 5 bases and 3 bases, there was a span of 13 bases. Per the germline V gene, CDR1 is FNHDT and CDR2 is SITEND (reference sequence). The CDR3 DNA, read in part, is TGTGCCAGCAGAACCCGGGACACAGCAGAA. Encoded protein: CASRTRDTAE. The entire CDR3 protein is CASRTRDTAETLYF. The whole variable domain, filled in from reference TRBV19 and TRBJ2-3, reads GGIITQTPKFLIGQEGQKLTLKCQQNFNHDTMYWYRQDSGKGLRLIYYSITENDLQKGDLSEGYDASREKKSSFSLTVTSAQKNEMAVFLCASRTRDTAETLYFGSGTRLTVL.

As to this clone: The genes and germline here are from mouse. The read ends 4 residues shy of where the CDR3 ends; the end is completed using the germline J gene. Other DNA variants within this sample encode the same CDR3. The gene calls are TRBV13-1 and TRBJ2-3; 11 bases line up with TRBD2. Germline CDR1 NSHNY, CDR2 SYGAGN. This CDR3 spans 17 amino acids. After removal of 0 bases from V and 0 bases from J, the junction contained 3 bases not matched to a gene. The DNA read from the CDR3 is TGTGCCAGCAGTGATGCACTGGGGGGGCGTAGTGCAGAA. Residues: CASSDALGGRSAE. The CDR3 as a whole reads CASSDALGGRSAETLYF.

About this clone itself: Gene names are mouse gene names. The read falls 4 residues short of the CDR3 end, and the missing part is taken from the germline J gene. The chain has TRBV13-1 and TRBJ1-2; perhaps TRBD1 as D (6 bases). The CDR3 has 14 amino acids. V lost 6 bases and J lost 0, with 12 bases in between. From germline, CDR1 is NSHNY and CDR2 SYGAGN. CDR3 amino acids: CASTGTSANSDYTF. The sequenced CDR3 bases are TGTGCCAGCACCGGGACATCTGCAAACTCC.

Concerning this clone itself: Gene names follow the mouse nomenclature. Coverage ceases 4 residues before the CDR3 finishes, and the germline J gene fills in the end. The rearrangement uses TRBV1 and TRBJ2-1; TRBD1 aligns across 9 bases. The germline CDR1 and CDR2 sequences are NSQYPW and LRSPGD (reference sequence). CDR3 length: 13 amino acids. The CDR3 sequence: CTCRRDRAPEQFF. The DNA read from the CDR3 is TGCACCTGCAGGCGGGACAGGGCTCCT.

This clone was detected only a few times. Gene labels here are mouse ones. From the germline J gene comes the end of the CDR3, since the read stops 4 residues before it. This chain links TRBV13-3 with TRBJ2-3; 7 bases are a match to TRBD1. This CDR3 is 13 amino acids long. The V gene's germline CDR1 is NNHDY and CDR2 SYVADS. With V trimmed by 4 bases and J by 3 bases, 2 bases remained unmatched. CDR3 bases read: TGTGCCAGCAGTAAGACAGGGGCAGAA. Its translation: CASSKTGAE. The complete CDR3 sequence is CASSKTGAETLYF.

A word on this clone: Gene names are the mouse ones. The CDR3 end lies 4 residues beyond the end of the read and is filled in from the germline J gene. The chain uses TRBV13-1 and TRBJ2-2; 9 nucleotides match TRBD2. Germline trimming cut 3 bases from V and 3 bases from J; bases unmatched to any gene: 3. The length of the CDR3 is 15 residues. Germline lookup yields CDR1 NSHNY and CDR2 SYGAGN. The CDR3 protein is CASSGRLGDTGQLYF. The covered CDR3 bases are TGTGCCAGCAGTGGCCGACTGGGGGACACCGGG.

Comment on this clone: The gene names given are mouse names. The read halts 4 residues ahead of the CDR3 end, with the missing end drawn from the germline J gene. This chain connects TRBV31 to TRBJ2-3; TRBD1 aligns across 8 bases. Germline values: CDR1 GKSSPN, CDR2 SITVG. The CDR3 has 15 residues. V shed 0 bases and J 2 bases; nucleotides not matched to a gene: 4. Partial CDR3 DNA: TGTGCCTGGAGTCTAGTCCAGGGGGCTGCAGAA. Amino acids: CAWSLVQGAAE. The CDR3 in its entirety is CAWSLVQGAAETLYF.

This clone occurred a few times. Germline and genes: mouse. The sequence runs out 3 residues before the end of the CDR3; the remainder is reconstructed from the germline J gene. The chain links TRBV1 to TRBJ1-6; D might be TRBD1 (6 bases). TRBJ1-6 is recorded as an ORF, its role being uncertain. Trimming removed 0 bases at V and 5 bases at J, with 8 bases between. The CDR3 consists of 15 residues. Germline assignment: CDR1 NSQYPW and CDR2 LRSPGD (reference sequence). The part of the CDR3 DNA that was read is TGCACCTGCAGTGCAGATGGACAGAATAATTCGCCC. This codes for CTCSADGQNNSP. The full CDR3 protein reads CTCSADGQNNSPLYF.

This clone was seen only a few times. The gene symbols are mouse symbols. The DNA ends 4 residues before the CDR3 does, and the rest of the CDR3 is filled in from the germline J gene. V is TRBV31 and J is TRBJ2-5, with D perhaps TRBD2 (6 bases). Deletions cut 7 bases from V and 0 bases from J, with 8 bases between. The CDR3 sequence is 12 residues long. Per the germline V gene, CDR1 is GKSSPN and CDR2 is SITVG. The sequenced CDR3 bases are TGTGCCTTCGGGGGGAACCAAGAC. Translated: CAFGGNQD. The full CDR3 sequence reads CAFGGNQDTQYF.

This clone was seen more than once but under ten times. The genes are named according to mouse. Coverage ceases 4 residues before the CDR3 finishes, and the germline J gene fills in the end. The chain links TRBV5 to TRBJ2-3; TRBD1 aligns across 8 bases. V was pared by 0 bases and J by 2 bases, with 4 bases of the junction left unmatched. The germline V gene encodes CDR1 LGHNA and CDR2 YNLKQL (reference sequence). This CDR3 region has 16 residues. CDR3 loop: CASSQEQGADAETLYF. CDR3 DNA, as far as it was read: TGTGCCAGCAGCCAAGAGCAGGGGGCCGATGCAGAA.

On this clone: Mouse germline and gene names are used. The sequence runs out 4 residues before the end of the CDR3; the remainder is reconstructed from the germline J gene. This sample also contains other DNA sequences that code for the same CDR3. The gene calls are TRBV1 and TRBJ2-3; D may be TRBD2 (7 bases). From germline, CDR1 is NSQYPW and CDR2 LRSPGD (reference sequence). The CDR3 is made up of 14 amino acids. The V end lost 3 bases, the J end lost 1 base, and 8 bases lay between the germline ends. The CDR3 reads CTCSAGGRAETLYF. The DNA read from the CDR3 is TGCACCTGCAGTGCTGGGGGGCGTGCAGAA.

A remark on this clone: Germline and genes: mouse. The CDR3 goes on 4 residues after the read ends, and that part is filled in from the germline J gene. This chain joins TRBV13-2 and TRBJ1-1; D may be TRBD1 (6 bases). V shed 5 bases and J shed 2 bases, with 13 bases lying between them. The CDR3 has 14 residues. Germline values: CDR1 NNHNN, CDR2 SYGAGS (reference sequence). CDR3 DNA (partial): TGTGCCAGCGGGCCCGAAGGGGGTAACACA. This codes for CASGPEGGNT. The full CDR3 sequence reads CASGPEGGNTEVFF.

There are a few counts of this clone. The genes are named according to mouse. The sequence runs out 4 residues before the end of the CDR3; the remainder is reconstructed from the germline J gene. V gene TRBV13-1 combines with J gene TRBJ2-1, with TRBD1 matching 10 bases. Per the germline V gene, CDR1 is NSHNY and CDR2 is SYGAGN. The CDR3 has 14 residues. Trimming at V came to 4 bases and at J to 6 bases, leaving 4 bases not matched to a gene. Incomplete CDR3 DNA: TGTGCCAGCAGTAACGACAGGGGGCGTGCT. Residues: CASSNDRGRA. The whole CDR3 protein is CASSNDRGRAEQFF.

This clone showed up just a few times. Gene and germline names: mouse. This chain's CDR3 is CTCSADPPRQFNQDTQYF. The covered CDR3 bases are TGCACCTGCAGTGCAGATCCACCCCGACAGTTTAACCAAGAC. The chain recombines TRBV1 with TRBJ2-5; weak D call: TRBD1 (5 bases). The read halts 4 residues ahead of the CDR3 end, with the missing end drawn from the germline J gene. This CDR3 is 18 amino acids long. Germline CDR1 is NSQYPW and CDR2 is LRSPGD (reference sequence). V lost 0 bases and J lost 0, with 16 bases in between.